This T cell receptor (beta chain) was sequenced in a study of T cell changes during pregnancy in multiple sclerosis. Using immunoSEQ multiplex PCR, the repertoire was profiled, and TCRdb retains in-frame clones only, with some absent. Of 50,000 or so clones in the sample, about nine tenths were seen once. This material consisted of CD4+ T cells from peripheral blood mononuclear cells, taken in the second trimester of pregnancy. The receptor comes from a female donor with multiple sclerosis, enrolled in a pregnancy study.

The CDR3 spells CAIPVDTLEAFF. Here the CDR3 DNA reads TGCGCCATCCCTGTGGACACCCTAGAAGCTTTCTTT. The chain employs TRBV10-1 and TRBJ1-1; possibly TRBD1 for D (5 bases). The ends were cut back, 10 bases at V and 8 bases at J, with 17 bases in the middle. This CDR3 is built from 12 residues. Germline CDR1 and CDR2: WNHNN and SYGVQD (reference sequence).